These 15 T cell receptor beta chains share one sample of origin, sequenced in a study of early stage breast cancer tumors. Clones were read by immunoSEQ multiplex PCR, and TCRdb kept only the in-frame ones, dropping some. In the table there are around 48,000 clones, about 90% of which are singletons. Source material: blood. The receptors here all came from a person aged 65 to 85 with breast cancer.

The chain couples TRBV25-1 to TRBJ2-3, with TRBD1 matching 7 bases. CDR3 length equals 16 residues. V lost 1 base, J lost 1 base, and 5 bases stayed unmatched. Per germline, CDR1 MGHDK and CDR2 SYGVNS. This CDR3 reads CASSEWKGAGTDTQYF. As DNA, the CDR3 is TGTGCCAGCAGTGAATGGAAGGGGGCGGGCACAGATACGCAGTATTTT.

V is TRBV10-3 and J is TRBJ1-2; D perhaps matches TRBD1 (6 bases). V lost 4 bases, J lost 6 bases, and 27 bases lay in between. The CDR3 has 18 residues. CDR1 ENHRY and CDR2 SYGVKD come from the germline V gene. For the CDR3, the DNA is TGTGCCATCAGTGTACTTGGCGTCAGCTTCTCTTCAGGGGATGGCTACACCTTC. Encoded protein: CAISVLGVSFSSGDGYTF.

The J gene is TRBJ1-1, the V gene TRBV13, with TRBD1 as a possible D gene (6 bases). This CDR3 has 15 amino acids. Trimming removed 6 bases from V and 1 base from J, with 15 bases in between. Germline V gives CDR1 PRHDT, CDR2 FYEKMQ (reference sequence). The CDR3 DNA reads TGTGCCAGCAGAAATTACGAGACAGGGAACACTGAAGCTTTCTTT. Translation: CASRNYETGNTEAFF.

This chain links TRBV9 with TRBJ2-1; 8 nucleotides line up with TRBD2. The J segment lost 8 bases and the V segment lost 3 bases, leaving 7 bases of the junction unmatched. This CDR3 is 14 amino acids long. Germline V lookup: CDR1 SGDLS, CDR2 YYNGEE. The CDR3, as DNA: TGTGCCAGCAGCGCGGTAGACGGGAGGGATGAGCAGTTCTTC. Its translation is CASSAVDGRDEQFF. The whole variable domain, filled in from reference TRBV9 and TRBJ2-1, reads DSGVTQTPKHLITATGQRVTLRCSPRSGDLSVYWYQQSLDQGLQFLIQYYNGEERAKGNILERFSAQQFPDLHSELNLSSLELGDSALYFCASSAVDGRDEQFFGPGTRLTVL.

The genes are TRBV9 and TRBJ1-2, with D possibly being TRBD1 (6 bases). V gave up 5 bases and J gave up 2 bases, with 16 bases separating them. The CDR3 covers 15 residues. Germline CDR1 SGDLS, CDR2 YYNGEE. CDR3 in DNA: TGTGCCAGCAGGGGTGGGGGCAGGGGAAACTATGGCTACACCTTC. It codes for CASRGGGRGNYGYTF.

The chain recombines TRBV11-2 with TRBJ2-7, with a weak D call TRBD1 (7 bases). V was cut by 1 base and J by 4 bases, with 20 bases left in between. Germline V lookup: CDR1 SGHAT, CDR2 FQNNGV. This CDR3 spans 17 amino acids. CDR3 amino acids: CASSLAGRSRGAYEQYF. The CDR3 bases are TGTGCCAGCAGCTTAGCGGGGAGGAGCAGGGGGGCTTACGAGCAGTACTTC.

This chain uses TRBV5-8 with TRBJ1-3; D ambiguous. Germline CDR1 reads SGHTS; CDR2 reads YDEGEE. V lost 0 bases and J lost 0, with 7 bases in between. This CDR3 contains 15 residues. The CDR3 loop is CASSLGGASGNTIYF. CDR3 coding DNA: TGTGCCAGCAGCTTGGGAGGCGCCTCTGGAAACACCATATATTTT.

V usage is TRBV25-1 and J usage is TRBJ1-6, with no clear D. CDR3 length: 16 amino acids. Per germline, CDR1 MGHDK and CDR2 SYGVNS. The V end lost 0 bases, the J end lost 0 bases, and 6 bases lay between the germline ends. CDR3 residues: CASSEYRNSYNSPLHF. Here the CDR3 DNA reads TGTGCCAGCAGTGAATACAGAAACTCCTATAATTCACCCCTCCACTTT.

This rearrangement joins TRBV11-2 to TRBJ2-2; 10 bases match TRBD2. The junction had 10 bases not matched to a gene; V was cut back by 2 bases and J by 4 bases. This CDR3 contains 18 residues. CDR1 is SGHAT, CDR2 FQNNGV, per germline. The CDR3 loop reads CASSLNSGRLLSTGELFF. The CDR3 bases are TGTGCCAGCAGCTTAAATAGCGGGAGGCTCTTGAGCACCGGGGAGCTGTTTTTT.

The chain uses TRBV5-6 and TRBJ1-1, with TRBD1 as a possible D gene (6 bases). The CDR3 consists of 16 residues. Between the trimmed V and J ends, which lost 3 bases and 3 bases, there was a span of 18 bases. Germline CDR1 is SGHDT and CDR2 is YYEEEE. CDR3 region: CASSSTEAGDDTEAFF. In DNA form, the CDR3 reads TGTGCCAGCAGCTCAACCGAAGCAGGGGATGACACTGAAGCTTTCTTT.

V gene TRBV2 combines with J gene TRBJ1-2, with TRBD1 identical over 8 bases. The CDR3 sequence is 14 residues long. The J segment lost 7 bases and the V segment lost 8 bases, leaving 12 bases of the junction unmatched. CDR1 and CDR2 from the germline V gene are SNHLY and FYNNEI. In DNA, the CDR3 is TGTGCCAGCGGAGACAGGGGAGATTTGGGTGGCTACACCTTC. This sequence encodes CASGDRGDLGGYTF.

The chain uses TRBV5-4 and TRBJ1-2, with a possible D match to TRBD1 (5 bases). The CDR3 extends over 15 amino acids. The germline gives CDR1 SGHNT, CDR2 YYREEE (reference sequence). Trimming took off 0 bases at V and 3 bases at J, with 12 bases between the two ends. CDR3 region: CASSLGEGLHYGYTF. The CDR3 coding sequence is TGTGCCAGCAGCTTGGGGGAGGGGTTGCACTATGGCTACACCTTC.

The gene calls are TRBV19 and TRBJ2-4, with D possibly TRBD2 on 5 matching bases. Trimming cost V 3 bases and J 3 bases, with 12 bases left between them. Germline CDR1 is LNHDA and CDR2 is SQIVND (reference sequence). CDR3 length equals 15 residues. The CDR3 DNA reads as TGTGCCAGTAGTATTCGAGGGTACGACAAAAACATTCAGTACTTC. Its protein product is CASSIRGYDKNIQYF.

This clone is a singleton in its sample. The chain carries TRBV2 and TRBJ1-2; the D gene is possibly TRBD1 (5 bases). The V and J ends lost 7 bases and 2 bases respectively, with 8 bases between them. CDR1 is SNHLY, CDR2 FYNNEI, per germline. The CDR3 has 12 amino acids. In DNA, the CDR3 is TGTGCCAGCACGGGGGAAAACTATGGCTACACCTTC. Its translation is CASTGENYGYTF.

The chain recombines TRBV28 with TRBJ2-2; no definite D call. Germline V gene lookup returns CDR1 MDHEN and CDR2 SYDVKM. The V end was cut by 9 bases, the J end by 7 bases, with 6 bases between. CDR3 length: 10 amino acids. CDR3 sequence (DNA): TGTGCCAGTCGCGACGGGGAGCTGTTTTTT. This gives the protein CASRDGELFF.